These T cell receptor beta chains were read from a single sample in a study of cytomegalovirus exposure and HLA in healthy donors. Repertoires were generated with immunoSEQ multiplex PCR, while TCRdb's copy carries only in-frame clones and drops some. This sample yields roughly 120,000 clones, of which roughly 71% are seen a single time; roughly 5.3% belongs to the top ten. The sample was PBMCs. The origin of the receptors is a woman in her sixties or seventies in good health and CMV-seropositive. Each CDR3 is given with its conserved first and last residue. The D gene is left open where the match is weak. The size entry is marked missing in some rows and otherwise reads once, few, many or a size class.

D gene: .
J gene: TRBJ2-7
clone size: few
V gene: TRBV10-3
CDR3 DNA: TGTGCCATCAGTACAGGGATCACCTACGAGCAGTACTTC
CDR3 protein: CAISTGITYEQYF

D gene: .
J gene: TRBJ2-7
clone size: .
V gene: TRBV25-1
CDR3 DNA: TGTGCCAGCAGTGAGGACTACTACGAGCAGTACTTC
CDR3 protein: CASSEDYYEQYF

D gene: TRBD1
J gene: TRBJ2-7
clone size: .
V gene: TRBV5-1
CDR3 DNA: TGCGCCAGCAGCACACAGGGGGCTCGAGGATCCTACGAGCAGTACTTC
CDR3 protein: CASSTQGARGSYEQYF

D gene: .
J gene: TRBJ2-3
clone size: many
V gene: TRBV4-1
CDR3 DNA: TGCGCCAGCAGCCAAGGTCGGGCAGTGGACTTGGGTCTAGATACGCAGTATTTT
CDR3 protein: CASSQGRAVDLGLDTQYF

D gene: TRBD1
J gene: TRBJ1-5
clone size: .
V gene: TRBV4-3
CDR3 DNA: TGCGCCAGCAGCCAAGAGATCGACAGGGGGAATCAGCCCCAGCATTTT
CDR3 protein: CASSQEIDRGNQPQHF

D gene: .
J gene: TRBJ1-4
clone size: few
V gene: TRBV6-6
CDR3 DNA: TGTGCCAGCAGTTACACCCCGGGAGCGGGTGGCGAAAAACTGTTTTTT
CDR3 protein: CASSYTPGAGGEKLFF

D gene: .
J gene: TRBJ2-1
clone size: .
V gene: TRBV5-1
CDR3 DNA: TGCGCCAGCAGCTTGACGGGAAGCTCCTACAATGAGCAGTTCTTC
CDR3 protein: CASSLTGSSYNEQFF

D gene: TRBD1
J gene: TRBJ1-6
clone size: .
V gene: TRBV4-1
CDR3 DNA: TGCGCCAGCAGCCAGGACAGGGGACAAAATTCACCCCTCCACTTT
CDR3 protein: CASSQDRGQNSPLHF

D gene: TRBD2
J gene: TRBJ2-7
clone size: .
V gene: TRBV7-9
CDR3 DNA: TGTGCTTATGAGGGAGGGTCCTACGAGCAGTACTTC
CDR3 protein: CAYEGGSYEQYF

D gene: .
J gene: TRBJ1-1
clone size: .
V gene: TRBV7-9
CDR3 DNA: TGTGCCAGCAGCCATTATTTGGACAGTAGCACTGAAGCTTTCTTT
CDR3 protein: CASSHYLDSSTEAFF

D gene: TRBD1
J gene: TRBJ1-2
clone size: .
V gene: TRBV2
CDR3 DNA: TGTGCCAGCAGTGCCGGCAGCCCTACAGGGGACTATGGCTACACCTTC
CDR3 protein: CASSAGSPTGDYGYTF

D gene: .
J gene: TRBJ2-5
clone size: .
V gene: TRBV19
CDR3 DNA: TGTGCCAGTAGTATGAGTTTGGGGCGTCAGGAGACCCAGTACTTC
CDR3 protein: CASSMSLGRQETQYF

D gene: TRBD2
J gene: TRBJ2-5
clone size: .
V gene: TRBV5-1
CDR3 DNA: TGCGCCAGCAGCACCACTAGCGGGGGTGAGACCCAGTACTTC
CDR3 protein: CASSTTSGGETQYF

D gene: .
J gene: TRBJ1-1
clone size: .
V gene: TRBV19
CDR3 DNA: TGTGCCAGTAACCCGGGGTCAACCAGGAACACTGAAGCTTTCTTT
CDR3 protein: CASNPGSTRNTEAFF

D gene: .
J gene: TRBJ1-6
clone size: .
V gene: TRBV30
CDR3 DNA: TGTGCCTGGAGTACCGGGGGGCTGAGCTCCTATAATTCACCCCTCCACTTT
CDR3 protein: CAWSTGGLSSYNSPLHF

D gene: .
J gene: TRBJ2-1
clone size: .
V gene: TRBV29-1
CDR3 DNA: TGCAGCGTTGAAGGGGTAGCCTCCTACAATGAGCAGTTCTTC
CDR3 protein: CSVEGVASYNEQFF

D gene: TRBD2
J gene: TRBJ2-5
clone size: .
V gene: TRBV7-9
CDR3 DNA: TGTGCCAGCAGCTTAGATCCTAGCGGGGGAGCTCAAGAGACCCAGTACTTC
CDR3 protein: CASSLDPSGGAQETQYF

D gene: .
J gene: TRBJ2-7
clone size: .
V gene: TRBV7-9
CDR3 DNA: TGTGCCAGCAGCTTAGATTGGGCGACCTACGAGCAGTACTTC
CDR3 protein: CASSLDWATYEQYF

D gene: .
J gene: TRBJ1-1
clone size: once
V gene: TRBV19
CDR3 DNA: TGTGCCAGTAGTATAGCAGGGATGAACACTGAAGCTTTCTTT
CDR3 protein: CASSIAGMNTEAFF

D gene: .
J gene: TRBJ1-1
clone size: few
V gene: TRBV4-1
CDR3 DNA: TGCGCCAGCAGCTCTCCTTCGACCGGGGCCAGGGGAACTGAAGCTTTCTTT
CDR3 protein: CASSSPSTGARGTEAFF

D gene: .
J gene: TRBJ1-2
clone size: once
V gene: TRBV6-5
CDR3 DNA: TGTGCCAGCAGTTATACAGGGTTCCCTAACTATGGCTACACCTTC
CDR3 protein: CASSYTGFPNYGYTF

D gene: TRBD1
J gene: TRBJ2-3
clone size: .
V gene: TRBV6-5
CDR3 DNA: TGTGCCAGCAGTTACTCGAGGGGACAGCGCACAGATACGCAGTATTTT
CDR3 protein: CASSYSRGQRTDTQYF